This T cell receptor beta chain was documented in a study of OX40 agonist ivuxolimab in advanced cancers. General observations from the study: Some nonresponders likewise displayed low normalized T-cell clonal expansion.

Only in-frame clones appear in the TCRdb table, and some are missing; sequencing was by immunoSEQ multiplex PCR. The repertoire holds 70,000 to 80,000 clones, with roughly nine tenths as singletons. V shed 3 bases and J 15 bases; nucleotides not matched to a gene: 10. The CDR3 extends over 13 amino acids. Per germline, CDR1 SEHNR and CDR2 FQNEAQ (reference sequence). With respect to this clone: Its cognate antigen is unknown.

The sequencing here drew on CD4+ or CD8+ T cells sorted from blood, taken in a trial of the OX40 agonist ivuxolimab. J is TRBJ2-1 and V is TRBV7-9; 8 positions match TRBD2. The receptor was isolated from an adult with an advanced solid tumor such as melanoma, head and neck, liver or kidney cancer. CDR3 coding DNA: TGTGCCAGCAGCTTGACGGGTAGCGGGGACTCGTTCTTC. Protein product: CASSLTGSGDSFF.